The clone carrying this T cell receptor (beta chain) has only one observation. This entry comes from a study of cytomegalovirus exposure and HLA in healthy donors. CDR3 length: 12 amino acids. Trimming removed 8 bases from V and 3 bases from J, with 11 bases in between. The germline gives CDR1 GTSNPN, CDR2 SVGIG (reference sequence). PCR involved 60 Vbeta and 13 Jbeta primers. The table came from immunoSEQ multiplex PCR; TCRdb's copy has only in-frame clones and leaves some out. The data show about 120,000 clones, with around 74% seen just once and approximately 30% held by the top ten. The V call is TRBV30, the J call TRBJ1-5; unclear D gene. The clonotype was recovered from a man aged 60 to 69 in good health and CMV-seropositive. The sequencing sample was made of PBMCs. The CDR3 loop is CATGNYNQPQHF. As DNA, the CDR3 is TGTGCCACCGGGAATTACAATCAGCCCCAGCATTTT.